The entry that follows covers one TCR beta chain sequence. The antigen is unknown. This entry comes from a study of cytotoxic CD8 clonotypes in ibrutinib-treated CLL. Study overall: Samples had a mean of approximately 240,000 productive templates and around 89,000 productive rearrangements. Findings of the study overall: Sampling time points were not equivalent between sustained-remission and progressing patients. Clonality rose at ibrutinib response and fell back toward baseline at progression.

Trimming stripped 3 bases from V and 5 bases from J, with 28 bases between. From germline, CDR1 is LNHNV and CDR2 YYDKDF (reference sequence). This CDR3 has 20 residues. TCRdb's table, derived via immunoSEQ multiplex PCR, lists solely in-frame clones and lacks some. The sample consists of 150,000 to 200,000 clones, 88% of them appearing once. This specimen was PBMCs, taken at disease progression, from a patient treated with ibrutinib. The receptor was derived from a human donor with chronic lymphocytic leukemia. This sequence joins TRBV15 and TRBJ2-2, with a tentative D call TRBD2 (5 bases). CDR3 sequence (DNA): TGTGCCACCAGCAGGGCCTTAAGGTTTTCTGGGCCCGGGGAGACCGGGGAGCTGTTTTTT. Its protein is CATSRALRFSGPGETGELFF. The whole variable domain, filled in from reference TRBV15 and TRBJ2-2, reads DAMVIQNPRYQVTQFGKPVTLSCSQTLNHNVMYWYQQKSSQAPKLLFHYYDKDFNNEADTPDNFQSRRPNTSFCFLDIRSPGLGDTAMYLCATSRALRFSGPGETGELFFGEGSRLTVL.